At least ten counts were recorded for the clone carrying this T cell receptor (beta chain). No antigen is known for it. These data belong to a study of Graves' ophthalmopathy and Graves' hyperthyroidism. Study as a whole: The blood sample was drawn at first diagnosis and before any treatment.

CDR3 length equals 15 residues. Germline lookup yields CDR1 SQVTM and CDR2 ANQGSEA. Trimming took 1 base from V and 4 from J, leaving 17 bases between them. The authors amplified TCR beta CDR3 regions from RNA transcripts. First-round RT-PCR used HTBI primers; second-round multiplex PCR followed. One entry per CDR3 protein results from TCRdb running MiXCR on the multiplex PCR reads. The sample yields hundreds of thousands of distinct CDR3 sequences, approximately 40% seen once. Points from the study as a whole: Discrimination between ophthalmopathy and stable hyperthyroidism by a 13-signature model showed about 88% sensitivity and 70% to 82% specificity.

The sequence derives from an adult man with Graves' ophthalmopathy. J is TRBJ2-7 and V is TRBV29-1; D is ambiguous. Sequencing input: peripheral blood. The CDR3 nucleotides read TGCAGCGTTGAAGGATTCGGTTCGGGTAGTTACGAGCAGTACTTC. Protein sequence: CSVEGFGSGSYEQYF.